This T cell receptor (beta chain) was sequenced for a study of T-cell reconstitution after alpha-beta-depleted transplantation in children. Unique molecular identifiers were incorporated when the TCRbeta library was constructed. TCRdb itself ran the PCR reads through MiXCR, one entry per CDR3 protein. Of 100,000 or so distinct CDR3 sequences listed, 9% to 15% are singletons. This CDR3 is built from 17 residues. The V gene lost 5 bases and the J gene lost 5 bases, with 21 bases spanning the gap. From germline, CDR1 is SGHAT and CDR2 FQDESV (reference sequence). This clonotype came up once. The source was PBMCs from the stem cell graft donor, collected from the stem cell graft. The chain couples TRBV11-1 to TRBJ2-2; tentative D call: TRBD1 (5 bases). The sequence was obtained from a human donor who donated a stem cell graft to a child with inherited bone marrow failure. This chain's CDR3 is CASSPRRLDMGTGELFF. For the CDR3, the DNA is TGTGCCAGCAGCCCTCGCCGGTTGGACATGGGAACCGGGGAGCTGTTTTTT.